This T cell receptor (beta chain) appears in the sequencing data of a study of shared clonotypes between healthy human individuals. Study background: Donors, aged 18 to 49, were a couple of women and a few men. CD4 naive and CD4 memory each took three plates per donor, while CD8 naive took two and CD8 memory one.

The test was conducted at deep level. Produced via immunoSEQ multiplex PCR; TCRdb's table is partial and in-frame only. The repertoire includes around 2.5 million clones, under 95% of them detected once, and 0.36% sits in the top ten. The CDR3 runs to 14 residues. CDR1 MNHEY and CDR2 SVGAGI come from the germline V gene. V was shortened by 0 bases and J by 5 bases, with 8 bases between the two germline ends. The study enrolled healthy HIV-negative adults without recent acute infections or vaccinations as donors. The receptor comes from a man aged 18 to 29 in good health. Some clones in this sample may be carry-over from other donors' samples. The chain joins TRBV6-5 to TRBJ2-1; D is perhaps TRBD2 (5 bases). Sequenced input: naive CD4+ T cells from PBMCs. Subset here: CD45RA+ positively selected. CDR3 sequence: CASSYSSRDNEQFF. The CDR3 DNA reads as TGTGCCAGCAGTTACTCATCGAGGGACAATGAGCAGTTCTTC.